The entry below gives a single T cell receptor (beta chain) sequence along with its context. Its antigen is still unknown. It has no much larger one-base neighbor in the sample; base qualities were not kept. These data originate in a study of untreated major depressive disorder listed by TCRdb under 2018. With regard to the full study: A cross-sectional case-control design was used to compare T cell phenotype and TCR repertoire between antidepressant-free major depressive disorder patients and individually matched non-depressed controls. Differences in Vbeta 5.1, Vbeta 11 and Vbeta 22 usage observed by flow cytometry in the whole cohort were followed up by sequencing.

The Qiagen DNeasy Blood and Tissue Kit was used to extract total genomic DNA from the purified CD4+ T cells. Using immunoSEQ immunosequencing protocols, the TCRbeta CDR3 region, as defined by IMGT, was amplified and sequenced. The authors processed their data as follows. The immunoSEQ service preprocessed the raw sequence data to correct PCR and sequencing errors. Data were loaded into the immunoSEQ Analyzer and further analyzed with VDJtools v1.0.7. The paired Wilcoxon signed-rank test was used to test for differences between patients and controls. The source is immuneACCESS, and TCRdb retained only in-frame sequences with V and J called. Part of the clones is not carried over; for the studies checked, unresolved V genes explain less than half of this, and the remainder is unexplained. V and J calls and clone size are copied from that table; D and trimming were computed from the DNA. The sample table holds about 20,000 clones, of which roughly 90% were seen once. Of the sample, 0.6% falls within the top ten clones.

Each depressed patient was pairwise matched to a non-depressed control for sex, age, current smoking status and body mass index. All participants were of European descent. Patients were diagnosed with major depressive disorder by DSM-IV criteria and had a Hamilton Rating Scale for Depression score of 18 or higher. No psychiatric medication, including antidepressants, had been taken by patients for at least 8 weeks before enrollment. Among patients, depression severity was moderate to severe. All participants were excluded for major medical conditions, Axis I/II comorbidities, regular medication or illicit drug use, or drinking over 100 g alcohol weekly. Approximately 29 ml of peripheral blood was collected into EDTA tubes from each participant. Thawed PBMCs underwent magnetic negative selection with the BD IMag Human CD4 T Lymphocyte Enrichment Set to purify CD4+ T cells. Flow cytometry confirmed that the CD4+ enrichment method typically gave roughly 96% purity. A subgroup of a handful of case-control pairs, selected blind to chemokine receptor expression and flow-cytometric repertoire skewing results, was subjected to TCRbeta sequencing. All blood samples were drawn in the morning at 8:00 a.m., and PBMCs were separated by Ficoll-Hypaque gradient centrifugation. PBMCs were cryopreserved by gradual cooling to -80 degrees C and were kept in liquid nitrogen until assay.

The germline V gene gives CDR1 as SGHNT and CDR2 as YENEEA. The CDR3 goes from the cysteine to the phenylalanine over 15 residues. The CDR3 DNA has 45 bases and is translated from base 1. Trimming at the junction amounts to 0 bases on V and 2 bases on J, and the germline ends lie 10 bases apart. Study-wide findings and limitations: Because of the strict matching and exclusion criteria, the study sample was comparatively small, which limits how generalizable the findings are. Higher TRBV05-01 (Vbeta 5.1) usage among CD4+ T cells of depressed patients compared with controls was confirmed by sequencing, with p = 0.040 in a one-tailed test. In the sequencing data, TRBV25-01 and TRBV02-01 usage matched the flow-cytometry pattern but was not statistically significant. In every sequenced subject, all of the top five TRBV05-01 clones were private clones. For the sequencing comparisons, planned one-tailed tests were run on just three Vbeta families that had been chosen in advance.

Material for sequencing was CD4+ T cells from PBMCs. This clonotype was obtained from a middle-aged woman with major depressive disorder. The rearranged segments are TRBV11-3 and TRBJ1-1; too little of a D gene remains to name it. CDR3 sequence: CASSLDARVNTEAFF. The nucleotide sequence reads TGTGCCAGCAGCTTAGACGCTAGGGTTAACACTGAAGCTTTCTTT.